This paragraph covers one TCR beta chain sequence. TCRdb keeps only in-frame clones here, not all; method: immunoSEQ multiplex PCR. The data hold under 55,000 clones, with roughly three quarters observed a single time. The sample comes from a study of blood T cell repertoires in COVID-19. Study information: Acute-phase and convalescent COVID-19 samples originated in the United States, Italy and Spain.

V lost 5 bases and J 4 bases, leaving 11 bases between the germline ends. The CDR3 is 13 amino acids. The germline gives CDR1 LNHDA, CDR2 SQIVND (reference sequence). The sequencing input was peripheral blood. This TCR derives from a man in his 70s with acute or convalescent COVID-19. V and J are TRBV19 and TRBJ1-1; TRBD1 might be the D (6 bases). As DNA, the CDR3 is TGTGCCAGTAGTCAGGGGTGGTCCACTGAAGCTTTCTTT. Translation gives CASSQGWSTEAFF.